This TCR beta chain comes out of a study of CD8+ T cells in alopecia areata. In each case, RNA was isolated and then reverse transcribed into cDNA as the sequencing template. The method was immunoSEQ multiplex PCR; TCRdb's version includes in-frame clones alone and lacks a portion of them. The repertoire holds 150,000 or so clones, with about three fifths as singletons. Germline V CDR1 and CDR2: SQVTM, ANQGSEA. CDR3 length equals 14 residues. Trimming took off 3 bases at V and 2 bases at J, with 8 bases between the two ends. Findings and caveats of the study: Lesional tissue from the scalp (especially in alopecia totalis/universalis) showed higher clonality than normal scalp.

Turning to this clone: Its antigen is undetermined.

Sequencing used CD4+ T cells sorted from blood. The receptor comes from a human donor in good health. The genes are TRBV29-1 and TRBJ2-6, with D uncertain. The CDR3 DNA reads TGCAGCGTTGATAGTGGAGCTGGGGCCAACGTCCTGACTTTC. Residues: CSVDSGAGANVLTF.